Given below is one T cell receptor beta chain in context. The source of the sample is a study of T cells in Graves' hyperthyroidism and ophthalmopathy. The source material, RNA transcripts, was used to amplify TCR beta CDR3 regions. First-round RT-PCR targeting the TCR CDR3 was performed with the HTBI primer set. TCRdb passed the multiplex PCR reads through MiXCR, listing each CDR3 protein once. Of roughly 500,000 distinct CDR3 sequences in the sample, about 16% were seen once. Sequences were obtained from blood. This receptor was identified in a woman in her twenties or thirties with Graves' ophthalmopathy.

CDR3 nucleotide sequence: TGCAGCGCAATCACAGCGGGTTACGAGCAGTACTTC. Its translation is CSAITAGYEQYF. The rearrangement links TRBV29-1 to TRBJ2-7, with D maybe TRBD2 (6 bases). The CDR3 runs to 12 residues. The V end was cut by 7 bases, the J end by 4 bases, with 14 bases between. Germline V gene sequence: CDR1 SQVTM, CDR2 ANQGSEA.